Listed below are T cell receptor beta chains from one sample, sequenced in a study of blood T cells in healthy people across ages. TCRdb re-derived calls from the 5' RACE reads in MiXCR, one entry per CDR3 protein. The sample includes about 1,600,000 distinct CDR3 sequences, 42% seen only once; the top ten take roughly 7.9%. Material: blood. The receptors were sampled from a woman aged 18-29 years in good health. The CDR3 runs from the conserved cysteine through the conserved F or W. D genes are given only for firm matches. Expanded clones are given a class, and other clones once, few, many or no size at all.

CDR3 protein,CDR3 DNA,V gene,clone size,D gene,J gene
CASSYSTTSTDTQYF,TGTGCCAGCAGTTACTCTACGACTAGCACAGATACGCAGTATTTT,TRBV6-5,NA,NA,TRBJ2-3
CASRGRAQETQYF,TGTGCCAGCCGAGGCCGGGCTCAAGAGACCCAGTACTTC,TRBV6-1,few,NA,TRBJ2-5
CSEGRGPDTQYF,TGCAGTGAGGGCAGGGGACCAGATACGCAGTATTTT,TRBV20-1,NA,NA,TRBJ2-3
CASSDPPTSSKGDTQYF,TGCGCCAGCAGTGACCCCCCGACTAGCAGCAAGGGAGATACGCAGTATTTT,TRBV10-1,NA,TRBD2,TRBJ2-3
CASSLAGDGTDTQYF,TGCGCCAGCAGCTTGGCCGGGGACGGAACAGATACGCAGTATTTT,TRBV5-1,NA,NA,TRBJ2-3
CSAGQSNTEAFF,TGCAGTGCCGGACAGTCGAACACTGAAGCTTTCTTT,TRBV20-1,NA,NA,TRBJ1-1
CASSPDRGRSKNIQYF,TGTGCCAGCAGTCCTGACAGGGGGCGATCAAAAAACATTCAGTACTTC,TRBV27,few,TRBD1,TRBJ2-4
CASSYSSVSYEQYF,TGTGCCAGCAGTTACTCGAGCGTATCCTACGAGCAGTACTTC,TRBV6-5,NA,NA,TRBJ2-7
CASSPRDRGFAKNIQYF,TGTGCCAGCAGCCCACGAGACAGGGGGTTTGCCAAAAACATTCAGTACTTC,TRBV11-2,few,TRBD1,TRBJ2-4
CASSSGQHSADTQYF,TGTGCCAGCAGCTCGGGACAGCACAGCGCAGATACGCAGTATTTT,TRBV9,NA,TRBD1,TRBJ2-3
CSATPLAGGHYEQYF,TGCAGTGCTACCCCCCTCGCGGGAGGTCACTACGAGCAGTACTTC,TRBV20-1,few,TRBD2,TRBJ2-7
CAAGGNRIQYEQFF,TGTGCCGCTGGGGGGAACAGAATACAATATGAGCAGTTCTTC,TRBV6-6,NA,NA,TRBJ2-1
CASNVVGGTTQYF,TGTGCCAGCAACGTAGTAGGCGGAACAACGCAGTATTTT,TRBV9,NA,NA,TRBJ2-3
CASSPPTQNNEQFF,TGTGCCAGCTCACCGCCAACACAAAACAATGAGCAGTTCTTC,TRBV18,NA,NA,TRBJ2-1
CASNLAGGVGYEQYF,TGTGCCAGCAATTTAGCGGGAGGGGTTGGCTACGAGCAGTACTTC,TRBV7-2,NA,TRBD2,TRBJ2-7
CSVLRQGDEQYF,TGCAGCGTTCTCCGACAGGGGGACGAGCAGTACTTC,TRBV29-1,NA,TRBD1,TRBJ2-7
CASNIQGAGTDTQYF,TGTGCCAGCAACATACAGGGGGCGGGCACAGATACGCAGTATTTT,TRBV9,NA,TRBD1,TRBJ2-3
CASSPRRQDPYEQYF,TGTGCCAGCAGCCCACGACGGCAGGACCCCTACGAGCAGTACTTC,TRBV3-1,NA,NA,TRBJ2-7
CASSLVLLAGEVNEQFF,TGTGCCAGCAGCCTCGTCCTCCTAGCGGGAGAGGTCAATGAGCAGTTCTTC,TRBV3-1,NA,TRBD2,TRBJ2-1
CATSSSRGSSGNTIYF,TGTGCCACCAGCAGTAGCAGGGGTTCGTCCGGAAACACCATATATTTT,TRBV15,once,NA,TRBJ1-3
CSARLAGNTGELFF,TGCAGTGCTAGACTAGCGGGGAACACCGGGGAGCTGTTTTTT,TRBV20-1,NA,TRBD2,TRBJ2-2
CSARGAGREKLFF,TGCAGTGCCAGAGGGGCAGGCAGGGAAAAACTGTTTTTT,TRBV20-1,NA,NA,TRBJ1-4
CASSQDHLIAGSTDTQYF,TGTGCCAGCAGCCAAGATCACCTCATAGCGGGAAGCACAGATACGCAGTATTTT,TRBV4-2,NA,TRBD2,TRBJ2-3
CASSPLTGYGYTF,TGTGCCAGCAGCCCCCTGACAGGATATGGCTACACCTTC,TRBV11-2,many,NA,TRBJ1-2
CASRKTGENYEQYF,TGTGCCAGCCGAAAGACAGGGGAGAACTACGAGCAGTACTTC,TRBV6-1,few,TRBD1,TRBJ2-7
CAWSRTVPYGYTF,TGTGCCTGGAGTAGGACAGTTCCTTATGGCTACACCTTC,TRBV30,NA,NA,TRBJ1-2
CAGQDRVSGELFF,TGTGCCGGCCAGGACAGGGTTTCCGGGGAGCTGTTTTTT,TRBV30,once,TRBD1,TRBJ2-2
CASSQTSGRALWSNEQFF,TGTGCCAGCAGTCAGACTAGCGGGAGGGCCCTCTGGTCCAATGAGCAGTTCTTC,TRBV14,few,TRBD2,TRBJ2-1
CASSEQGGQDEQYF,TGTGCCAGCAGTGAACAGGGGGGGCAGGACGAGCAGTACTTC,TRBV2,NA,NA,TRBJ2-7
CASSLYEGQTSKNIQYF,TGTGCCAGCAGCTTATATGAGGGACAGACATCCAAAAACATTCAGTACTTC,TRBV7-2,NA,TRBD1,TRBJ2-4
CSAPAGESNYGYTF,TGCAGCGCCCCGGCGGGGGAGTCTAACTATGGCTACACCTTC,TRBV29-1,NA,NA,TRBJ1-2